This TCR beta chain comes out of a study of OX40 agonist ivuxolimab in advanced cancers. Some clones are missing from TCRdb's copy, which holds only in-frame ones; the method was immunoSEQ multiplex PCR. The sample carries about 79,000 clones, around 85% recorded once. The starting material was CD4+ or CD8+ T cells sorted from blood, obtained in a trial of the OX40 agonist ivuxolimab. The sequence derives from an adult with an advanced solid tumor such as melanoma, head and neck, liver or kidney cancer.

The CDR3 nucleotides read TGTGCTAGTGGTTTGGCTCGGGGGGTGACAGATACGCAGTATTTT. Its translation is CASGLARGVTDTQYF. This chain joins TRBV12-5 and TRBJ2-3; 7 bases line up with TRBD2. Unmatched junction bases numbered 4, after V lost 1 base and J lost 3 bases. The CDR3 runs 15 residues. Per germline, CDR1 LGHNT and CDR2 FRNRAP.